The T cell receptor (beta chain) under discussion was sequenced for a study of technical replicates of blood from a few donors. The assay was immunoSEQ multiplex PCR, and TCRdb's table has in-frame clones only and misses some. The sample consists of roughly 71,000 clones, 85% to 95% of them appearing once. The ends were cut back, 4 bases at V and 2 bases at J, with 12 bases in the middle. CDR3 length: 14 residues. Germline V lookup: CDR1 MDHEN, CDR2 SYDVKM. The rearrangement links TRBV28 to TRBJ2-7, with a possible D match to TRBD2 (6 bases). The sample comprised T cells isolated from PBMCs. The sequence came from a human donor in good health. Written as DNA, the CDR3 is TGTGCCAGCAGTTCATCGGGAGAACCCTACGAGCAGTACTTC. Residues: CASSSSGEPYEQYF. The whole variable domain, remainder taken from reference TRBV28 and TRBJ2-7, is DVKVTQSSRYLVKRTGEKVFLECVQDMDHENMFWYRQDPGLGLRLIYFSYDVKMKEKGDIPEGYSVSREKKERFSLILESASTNQTSMYLCASSSSGEPYEQYFGPGTRLTVT.